This T cell receptor (beta chain) was identified in a study of T cell responses to AZD1222 COVID-19 vaccine. The CDR3 totals 15 residues. Looked up from germline, CDR1 is SGHAT and CDR2 is FQNNGV. Trimming stripped 7 bases from V and 5 bases from J, with 18 bases between. Produced via immunoSEQ multiplex PCR; TCRdb's table is partial and in-frame only. Of 110,000 or so clones listed, approximately 88% are singletons. Study results and caveats: Regions 160-218 and 743-854 dominated among vaccine-associated CD4 TCRs spanning spike.

As concerns this clone: Its target is not known.

V usage is TRBV11-2 and J usage is TRBJ2-1; no firm D call. The TCR was taken from an adult in good health. Specimen: peripheral blood, collected on day 0 of AZD1222 vaccination. The CDR3 protein is CASIDEAHGNNEQFF. CDR3 DNA sequence: TGTGCCAGCATCGATGAAGCTCACGGCAACAATGAGCAGTTCTTC.